This is a list of T cell receptor beta chains from one sample in a study of OX40 agonist ivuxolimab in advanced cancers. The assay was immunoSEQ multiplex PCR, and TCRdb's table has in-frame clones only and misses some. The table includes tens of thousands of clones, roughly 87% detected once. This specimen was CD4+ or CD8+ T cells sorted from blood, taken in a trial of the OX40 agonist ivuxolimab. Every receptor here comes from an adult with an advanced solid tumor such as melanoma, head and neck, liver or kidney cancer. Each CDR3 is given with its conserved first and last residue. D genes are given only for firm matches. Clone size is not always given. Where it is, it says once, few, many or a class for expanded clones.

d_gene	abundance	v_gene	j_gene	CDR3aa	CDR3nt
NA	NA	TRBV5-1	TRBJ1-2	CASSLAGNYGYTF	TGCGCCAGCAGCTTAGCGGGGAATTATGGCTACACCTTC
NA	once	TRBV30	TRBJ2-7	CAWRGQGLIEQYF	TGTGCCTGGAGGGGCCAGGGGCTTATAGAGCAGTACTTC
TRBD1	NA	TRBV6-1	TRBJ1-6	CASSRDRGPNSPLHF	TGTGCCAGCAGTCGCGACAGGGGGCCGAATTCACCCCTCCACTTT
TRBD1	NA	TRBV19	TRBJ2-3	CASSIAGTVTDTQYF	TGTGCCAGTAGTATAGCTGGGACAGTCACAGATACGCAGTATTTT
NA	NA	TRBV6-5	TRBJ1-5	CASHDGANQPQHF	TGTGCCAGTCACGACGGGGCAAATCAGCCCCAGCATTTT
TRBD1	few	TRBV30	TRBJ1-5	CAWSTGVGNQPQHF	TGTGCCTGGTCAACAGGGGTGGGCAATCAGCCCCAGCATTTT
NA	NA	TRBV5-1	TRBJ2-5	CASSSVDRRETQYF	TGCGCCAGCAGCTCAGTCGACAGGCGAGAGACCCAGTACTTC
TRBD1	few	TRBV2	TRBJ1-1	CASSGDRNTEAFF	TGTGCCAGCAGTGGGGACAGGAACACTGAAGCTTTCTTT
NA	NA	TRBV7-3	TRBJ1-1	CASSLIPGSTEAFF	TGTGCCAGCAGCTTAATACCGGGGAGCACTGAAGCTTTCTTT
NA	NA	TRBV4-1	TRBJ2-3	CASSQQEGRDTQYF	TGCGCCAGCAGCCAACAGGAGGGGCGGGATACGCAGTATTTT
NA	NA	TRBV30	TRBJ2-2	CAWSESNTPTGELFF	TGTGCCTGGAGTGAATCTAACACCCCGACGGGGGAGCTGTTTTTT
NA	NA	TRBV27	TRBJ2-3	CASAHIGAARTDTQYF	TGTGCCAGCGCCCATATCGGGGCAGCTCGCACAGATACGCAGTATTTT
NA	NA	TRBV14	TRBJ2-3	CASSQTGWKNTQYF	TGTGCCAGCAGCCAAACAGGGTGGAAGAATACGCAGTATTTT
NA	NA	TRBV27	TRBJ1-1	CASSFQGTEAFF	TGTGCCAGCAGTTTTCAGGGTACTGAAGCTTTCTTT
TRBD1	NA	TRBV14	TRBJ1-2	CASRQGGAGGYTF	TGTGCCAGCCGCCAGGGGGGCGCGGGAGGCTACACCTTC
NA	NA	TRBV5-4	TRBJ2-3	CASSLGGASSTDTQYF	TGTGCCAGCAGCTTAGGGGGGGCGAGTTCCACAGATACGCAGTATTTT
NA	NA	TRBV6-5	TRBJ1-6	CASSWGYRANSPLHF	TGTGCCAGCAGTTGGGGTTACAGGGCCAATTCACCCCTCCACTTT
TRBD1	NA	TRBV7-9	TRBJ1-2	CASRGQGMGYTF	TGTGCCAGCAGGGGACAGGGAATGGGCTACACCTTC
TRBD2	NA	TRBV5-1	TRBJ2-3	CASSLLAGEGTQYF	TGCGCCAGCAGCTTGCTAGCGGGGGAGGGTACGCAGTATTTT
NA	NA	TRBV7-9	TRBJ1-4	CASSSVGHWDEKLFF	TGTGCCAGCAGCAGCGTAGGACACTGGGACGAAAAACTGTTTTTT
TRBD2	NA	TRBV19	TRBJ2-7	CASSIMGIAGGFYEQYF	TGTGCCAGTAGTATTATGGGAATAGCGGGGGGCTTCTACGAGCAGTACTTC
NA	NA	TRBV30	TRBJ2-3	CAWEEGGADTQYF	TGTGCCTGGGAGGAGGGGGGCGCAGATACGCAGTATTTT
NA	NA	TRBV6-1	TRBJ2-1	CASSTGYNEQFF	TGTGCCAGCAGTACAGGGTACAATGAGCAGTTCTTC
TRBD1	NA	TRBV2	TRBJ1-5	CASSGGQPGFSGGGQPQHF	TGTGCCAGCAGCGGGGGACAGCCGGGGTTTTCCGGAGGGGGTCAGCCCCAGCATTTT